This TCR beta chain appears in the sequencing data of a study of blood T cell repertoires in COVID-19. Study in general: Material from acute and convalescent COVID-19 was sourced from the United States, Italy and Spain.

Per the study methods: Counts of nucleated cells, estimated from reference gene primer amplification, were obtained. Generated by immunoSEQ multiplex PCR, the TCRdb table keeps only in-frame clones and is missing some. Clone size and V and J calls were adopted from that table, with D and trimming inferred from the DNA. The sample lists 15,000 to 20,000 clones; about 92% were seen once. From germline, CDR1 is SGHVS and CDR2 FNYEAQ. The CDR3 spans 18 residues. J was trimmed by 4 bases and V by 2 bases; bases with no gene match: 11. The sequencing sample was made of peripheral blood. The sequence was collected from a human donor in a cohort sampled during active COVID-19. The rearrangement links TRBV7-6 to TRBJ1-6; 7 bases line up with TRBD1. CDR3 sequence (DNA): TGTGCCAGCAGCTTATTAGAAATCGGGACAGCGTATAATTCACCCCTCCACTTT. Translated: CASSLLEIGTAYNSPLHF.